The entry below gives a single T cell receptor beta chain sequence along with its context. The source of the sample is a study of blood T cell repertoires in COVID-19. Overall study: The study drew acute and convalescent COVID-19 samples from the United States, Italy and Spain. T cells, B-cell-depleted T cells, or PBMCs supplied cDNA or gDNA.

Using immunoSEQ multiplex PCR, the repertoire was profiled, and TCRdb retains in-frame clones only, with some absent. The sample holds approximately 65,000 clones, roughly 84% seen once. The CDR3 extends over 19 amino acids. In germline, CDR1 is LGHDT, CDR2 YNNKEL (reference sequence). The J segment lost 4 bases and the V segment lost 5 bases, leaving 11 bases of the junction unmatched. The chain combines TRBV3-1 (or the pseudogene TRBV3-2) with TRBJ2-6; 13 bases line up with TRBD2. What was sequenced was peripheral blood. The TCR sequence derives from a man aged 45-65 years with acute or convalescent COVID-19. For the CDR3, the DNA is TGTGCCAGCAGCGCACCGGGACTAGCGGGACTGAGAGGGGCCAACGTCCTGACTTTC. It encodes CASSAPGLAGLRGANVLTF.